This is a list of T cell receptor beta chains from one sample in a study of OX40 agonist ivuxolimab in advanced cancers. Using immunoSEQ multiplex PCR, the repertoire was profiled, and TCRdb retains in-frame clones only, with some absent. The table shows about 84,000 clones, with 75% to 90% occurring only once. This specimen was CD4+ or CD8+ T cells sorted from blood, taken in a trial of the OX40 agonist ivuxolimab. These receptors all come from an adult with an advanced solid tumor such as melanoma, head and neck, liver or kidney cancer. CDR3s include the opening cysteine and the closing phenylalanine or tryptophan. A D gene is named only where the DNA matches it firmly. The listing skips clone size in some rows; elsewhere it reads once, few, many or a size class.

TRBV4-3	NA	NA	TRBJ2-1	CASSLSDRVEQFF	TGCGCCAGCAGCCTTTCTGATCGGGTAGAGCAGTTCTTC
TRBV30	NA	NA	TRBJ1-5	CAWSYTTGSNQPQHF	TGTGCCTGGAGTTATACTACGGGGAGCAATCAGCCCCAGCATTTT
TRBV28	NA	once	TRBJ2-2	CAGLQGGTGELFF	TGTGCCGGGTTACAGGGAGGCACCGGGGAGCTGTTTTTT
TRBV7-8	NA	NA	TRBJ1-1	CASSSVSGDTEAFF	TGTGCCAGCAGCTCTGTATCCGGGGACACTGAAGCTTTCTTT
TRBV7-8	NA	NA	TRBJ1-5	CASSLRTDISNQPQHF	TGTGCCAGCAGCTTACGGACAGACATTAGCAATCAGCCCCAGCATTTT
TRBV7-2	TRBD2	NA	TRBJ2-1	CASSETGLAGGYNEQFF	TGTGCCAGCAGCGAAACGGGACTAGCGGGAGGCTACAATGAGCAGTTCTTC
TRBV11-2	NA	NA	TRBJ2-2	CASSPLRGGSTGELFF	TGTGCCAGCAGCCCCCTCCGAGGGGGGTCCACCGGGGAGCTGTTTTTT
TRBV7-9	NA	NA	TRBJ1-1	CASSPLGDAFF	TGTGCCAGCAGCCCGCTTGGTGATGCTTTCTTT
TRBV18	TRBD1	few	TRBJ1-5	CASSSGQAGNQPQHF	TGTGCCAGCTCATCGGGACAGGCAGGCAATCAGCCCCAGCATTTT
TRBV5-1	TRBD2	NA	TRBJ2-3	CASRAAGSTDTQYF	TGCGCCAGCAGAGCAGCGGGAAGCACAGATACGCAGTATTTT
TRBV7-6	TRBD1	NA	TRBJ1-5	CASSGDRRQPQHF	TGTGCCAGCAGCGGGGACAGGCGGCAGCCCCAGCATTTT
TRBV7-2	TRBD1	NA	TRBJ2-5	CASSRGQGETQYF	TGTGCCAGCAGCCGGGGACAGGGTGAGACCCAGTACTTC
TRBV7-3	NA	NA	TRBJ2-1	CASRVGLGDEQFF	TGTGCCAGCAGGGTTGGTCTAGGCGATGAGCAGTTCTTC
TRBV5-3	NA	once	TRBJ2-3	CARSGGHQSTDTQYF	TGTGCCAGAAGCGGGGGACACCAGAGCACAGATACGCAGTATTTT
TRBV6-6	NA	NA	TRBJ1-1	CASSYLPFQNTEAFF	TGTGCCAGCAGTTATCTCCCCTTTCAGAACACTGAAGCTTTCTTT
TRBV28	NA	NA	TRBJ2-2	CASSLTAVINANTGELFF	TGTGCCAGCAGTTTAACCGCAGTTATTAACGCGAACACCGGGGAGCTGTTTTTT
TRBV28	TRBD1	once	TRBJ2-2	CASSPDRVWTSANTGELFF	TGTGCCAGCAGTCCGGACAGGGTGTGGACGAGCGCGAACACCGGGGAGCTGTTTTTT
TRBV28	TRBD1	once	TRBJ2-4	CASSSPGQGIQYF	TGTGCCAGCAGTTCACCGGGACAGGGGATTCAGTACTTC
TRBV28	NA	NA	TRBJ2-5	CASSLQGYQETQYF	TGTGCCAGCAGTTTACAGGGGTACCAAGAGACCCAGTACTTC
TRBV29-1	NA	NA	TRBJ1-1	CSVLESGLNTEAFF	TGCAGCGTTCTAGAATCTGGCCTGAACACTGAAGCTTTCTTT
TRBV2	NA	NA	TRBJ1-5	CASGGGLNQPQHF	TGTGCCAGCGGCGGGGGACTCAATCAGCCCCAGCATTTT
TRBV4-3	TRBD1	NA	TRBJ2-6	CASSQVIGQGSSGANVLTF	TGCGCCAGCAGCCAAGTTATCGGACAGGGGAGCTCTGGGGCCAACGTCCTGACTTTC
TRBV18	NA	NA	TRBJ1-2	CASSPAWQGGTSYGYTF	TGTGCCAGCTCACCCGCCTGGCAGGGAGGAACTAGCTATGGCTACACCTTC
TRBV28	NA	NA	TRBJ1-3	CASSFRNTIYF	TGTGCCAGCAGTTTCAGAAACACCATATATTTT
TRBV11-2	NA	NA	TRBJ2-5	CASSWFSETQYF	TGTGCCAGCAGCTGGTTCTCCGAGACCCAGTACTTC
TRBV9	TRBD1	NA	TRBJ1-5	CASSADGQGNQPQHF	TGTGCCAGCAGCGCCGACGGACAGGGGAATCAGCCCCAGCATTTT
TRBV7-9	TRBD1	NA	TRBJ1-1	CASSSYSDREAFF	TGTGCCAGCAGCTCTTACTCGGACAGGGAAGCTTTCTTT
TRBV7-3	NA	NA	TRBJ1-1	CASSLISGTEAFF	TGTGCCAGCAGCTTAATTTCAGGCACTGAAGCTTTCTTT
TRBV7-2	TRBD1	NA	TRBJ2-2	CASAGTVNTGELFF	TGTGCCAGCGCCGGGACAGTGAACACCGGGGAGCTGTTTTTT
TRBV5-8	NA	NA	TRBJ2-5	CASSFGIQETQYF	TGTGCCAGCAGCTTTGGCATTCAAGAGACCCAGTACTTC
TRBV6-5	NA	few	TRBJ1-5	CASSGSNNQPQHF	TGTGCCAGCAGTGGGTCAAATAATCAGCCCCAGCATTTT
TRBV9	TRBD1	NA	TRBJ1-2	CASSIGGTGGGYGYTF	TGTGCCAGCAGCATCGGGGGAACAGGGGGCGGATATGGCTACACCTTC
TRBV9	NA	NA	TRBJ2-3	CASSPSWIGGSTDTQYF	TGTGCCAGCAGCCCCTCCTGGATCGGGGGAAGCACAGATACGCAGTATTTT
TRBV28	NA	NA	TRBJ1-5	CASSLVQAGNQPQHF	TGTGCCAGCAGTTTAGTACAGGCGGGCAATCAGCCCCAGCATTTT
TRBV11-1	NA	NA	TRBJ1-2	CASSPRMTENYGYTF	TGTGCCAGCAGCCCACGGATGACAGAGAACTATGGCTACACCTTC
TRBV7-2	NA	NA	TRBJ2-1	CASSPRVGHNEQFF	TGTGCCAGCAGCCCAAGGGTAGGGCACAATGAGCAGTTCTTC
TRBV6-1	TRBD1	NA	TRBJ1-5	CASSFEDRGNQPQHF	TGTGCCAGCAGCTTTGAGGACAGGGGCAATCAGCCCCAGCATTTT
TRBV7-2	NA	NA	TRBJ1-2	CASSLAVESNYGYTF	TGTGCCAGCAGCTTAGCGGTAGAGTCTAACTATGGCTACACCTTC
TRBV7-9	NA	NA	TRBJ1-5	CASTGISPNQPQHF	TGTGCCAGCACCGGGATTTCGCCCAATCAGCCCCAGCATTTT
TRBV5-1	TRBD1	NA	TRBJ2-2	CASSLGYQGAGGELFF	TGCGCCAGCAGCTTGGGCTATCAGGGGGCTGGCGGGGAGCTGTTTTTT
TRBV30	NA	once	TRBJ2-3	CAWSGGRGSTDTQYF	TGTGCCTGGAGTGGAGGGAGAGGGAGCACAGATACGCAGTATTTT
TRBV15	TRBD1	NA	TRBJ2-7	CATSRGGTGSYEQYF	TGTGCCACCAGCAGAGGTGGGACAGGGAGCTACGAGCAGTACTTC
TRBV2	NA	NA	TRBJ1-1	CASRPDRSEAFF	TGTGCCAGCAGGCCCGACAGGAGTGAAGCTTTCTTT
TRBV10-3	NA	NA	TRBJ1-2	CAISEVVTGSNGYTF	TGTGCCATCAGTGAAGTCGTGACAGGATCTAATGGCTACACCTTC
TRBV5-1	NA	NA	TRBJ1-6	CASSLQVSNSPLHF	TGCGCCAGCAGTTTACAGGTTTCTAATTCACCCCTCCACTTT
TRBV19	TRBD1	NA	TRBJ1-1	CASSRGTVHRGNTEAFF	TGTGCCAGTAGTAGAGGGACAGTCCATCGAGGGAACACTGAAGCTTTCTTT
TRBV10-3	TRBD2	NA	TRBJ2-5	CAISEFLAGVGETQYF	TGTGCCATCAGTGAGTTTCTAGCGGGGGTAGGAGAGACCCAGTACTTC
TRBV19	TRBD2	NA	TRBJ2-7	CASSITSGSSYEQYF	TGTGCCAGTAGTATCACTAGCGGAAGCTCCTACGAGCAGTACTTC
TRBV28	NA	NA	TRBJ1-2	CASSLTGGYGYTF	TGTGCCAGCAGTTTAACAGGAGGCTATGGCTACACCTTC
TRBV5-6	NA	once	TRBJ2-1	CASSSRHNEQFF	TGTGCCAGCAGCTCCAGGCACAATGAGCAGTTCTTC